These 3 T cell receptor beta chains were all obtained from the same sample, sequenced in a study of CD4+ T cells in melanoma. Measured with immunoSEQ multiplex PCR; TCRdb has only the in-frame clones, and not every one. The sample includes around 100,000 clones, approximately 90% of them seen just once. Material: peripheral blood. These receptor sequences come from a human donor with melanoma.

The rearrangement uses TRBV6-6 and TRBJ2-2; TRBD1 is a possible D gene (5 bases). CDR3 length: 16 residues. CDR1 is MNHNY, CDR2 SVGAGI, per germline (reference sequence). Trimming removed 0 bases from V and 5 bases from J, with 13 bases in between. CDR3 sequence (DNA): TGTGCCAGCAGTTACTCATCGACAGTGAGAACCGGGGAGCTGTTTTTT. Its protein is CASSYSSTVRTGELFF.

The chain links TRBV7-2 to TRBJ2-7; 13 bases are a match to TRBD2. CDR3 size: 18 residues. Unmatched junction bases numbered 6, after V lost 1 base and J lost 0 bases. The germline CDR1 and CDR2 sequences are SGHTA and FQGNSA. The chain's CDR3 is CASSLVWTSGGRSYEQYF. In DNA form, the CDR3 reads TGTGCCAGCAGCTTAGTGTGGACTAGCGGGGGTCGCTCCTACGAGCAGTACTTC.

The chain uses TRBV10-3 and TRBJ2-3; 7 nucleotides align to TRBD2. The trim removed 8 bases at V and 1 base at J, leaving 6 bases unmatched. Germline V lookup: CDR1 ENHRY, CDR2 SYGVKD. The CDR3 is made up of 14 amino acids. In DNA, the CDR3 is TGTGCCATCCGTGCTGCGGGGGGCACAGATACGCAGTATTTT. Protein: CAIRAAGGTDTQYF.